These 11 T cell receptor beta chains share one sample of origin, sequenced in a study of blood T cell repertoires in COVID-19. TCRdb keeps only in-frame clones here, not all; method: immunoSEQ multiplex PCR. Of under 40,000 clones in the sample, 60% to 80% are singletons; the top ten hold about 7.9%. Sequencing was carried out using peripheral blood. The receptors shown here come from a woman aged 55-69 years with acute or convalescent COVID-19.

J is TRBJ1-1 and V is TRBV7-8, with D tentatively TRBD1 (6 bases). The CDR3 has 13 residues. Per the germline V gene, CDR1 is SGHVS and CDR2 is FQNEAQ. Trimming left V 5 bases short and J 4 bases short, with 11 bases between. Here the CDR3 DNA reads TGTGCCAGCAGCCCCCAGGGGCGCACTGAAGCTTTCTTT. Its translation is CASSPQGRTEAFF.

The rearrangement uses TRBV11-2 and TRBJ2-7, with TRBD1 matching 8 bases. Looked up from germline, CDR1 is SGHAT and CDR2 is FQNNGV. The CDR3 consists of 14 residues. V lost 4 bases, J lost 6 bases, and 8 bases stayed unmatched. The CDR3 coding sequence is TGTGCCAGCAGCTCAACCGGGACAGGAGGCGAGCAGTACTTC. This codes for CASSSTGTGGEQYF.

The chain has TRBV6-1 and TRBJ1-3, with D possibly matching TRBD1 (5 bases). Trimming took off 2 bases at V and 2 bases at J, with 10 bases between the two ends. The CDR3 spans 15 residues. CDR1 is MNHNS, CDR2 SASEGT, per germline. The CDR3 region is CASSEFDSTGNTIYF. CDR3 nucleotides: TGTGCCAGCAGTGAATTCGACAGCACTGGAAACACCATATATTTT.

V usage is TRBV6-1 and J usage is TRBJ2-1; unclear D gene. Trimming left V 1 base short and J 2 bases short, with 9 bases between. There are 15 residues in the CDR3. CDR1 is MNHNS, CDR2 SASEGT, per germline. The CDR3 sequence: CASSEERMPYNEQFF. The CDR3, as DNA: TGTGCCAGCAGTGAAGAGAGGATGCCCTACAATGAGCAGTTCTTC.

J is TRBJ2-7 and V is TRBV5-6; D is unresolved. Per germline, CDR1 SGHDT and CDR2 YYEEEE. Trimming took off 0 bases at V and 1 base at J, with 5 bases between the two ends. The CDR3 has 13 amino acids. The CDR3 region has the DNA TGTGCCAGCAGCTTGGTACAGTCCTACGAGCAGTACTTC. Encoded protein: CASSLVQSYEQYF. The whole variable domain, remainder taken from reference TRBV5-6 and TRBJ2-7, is DAGVTQSPTHLIKTRGQQVTLRCSPKSGHDTVSWYQQALGQGPQFIFQYYEEEERQRGNFPDRFSGHQFPNYSSELNVNALLLGDSALYLCASSLVQSYEQYFGPGTRLTVT.

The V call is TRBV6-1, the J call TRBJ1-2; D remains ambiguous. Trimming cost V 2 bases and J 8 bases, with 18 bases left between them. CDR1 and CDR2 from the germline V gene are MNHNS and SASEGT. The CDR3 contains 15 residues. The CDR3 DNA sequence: TGTGCCAGCAGTGAACGCGGGCCTAGAGCTGACGGCTACACCTTC. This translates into CASSERGPRADGYTF.

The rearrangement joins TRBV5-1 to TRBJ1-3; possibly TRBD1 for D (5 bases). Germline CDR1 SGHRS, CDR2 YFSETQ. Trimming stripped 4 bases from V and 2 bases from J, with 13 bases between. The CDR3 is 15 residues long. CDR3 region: CASSPQPGTGNTIYF. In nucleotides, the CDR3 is TGCGCCAGCAGCCCTCAACCAGGGACTGGAAACACCATATATTTT.

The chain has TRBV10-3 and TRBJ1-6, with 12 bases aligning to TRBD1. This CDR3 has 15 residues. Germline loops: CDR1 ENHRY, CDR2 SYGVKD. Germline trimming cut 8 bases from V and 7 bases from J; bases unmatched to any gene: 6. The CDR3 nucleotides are TGTGCCATCGGGGGACAGGGGGCGGGAAATTCACCCCTCCACTTT. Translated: CAIGGQGAGNSPLHF.

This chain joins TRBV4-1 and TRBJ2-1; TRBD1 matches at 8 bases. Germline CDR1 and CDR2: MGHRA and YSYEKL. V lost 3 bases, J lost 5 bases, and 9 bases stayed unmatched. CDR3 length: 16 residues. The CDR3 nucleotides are TGCGCCAGCAGCCAGGATCAGGGGGCCCCTCACAATGAGCAGTTCTTC. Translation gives CASSQDQGAPHNEQFF.

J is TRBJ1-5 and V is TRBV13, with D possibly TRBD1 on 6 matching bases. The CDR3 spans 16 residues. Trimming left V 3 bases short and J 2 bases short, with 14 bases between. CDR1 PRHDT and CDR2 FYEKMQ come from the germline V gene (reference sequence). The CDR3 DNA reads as TGTGCCAGCAGCTTCGGGGGGGCGTCTGGCAATCAGCCCCAGCATTTT. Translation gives CASSFGGASGNQPQHF.

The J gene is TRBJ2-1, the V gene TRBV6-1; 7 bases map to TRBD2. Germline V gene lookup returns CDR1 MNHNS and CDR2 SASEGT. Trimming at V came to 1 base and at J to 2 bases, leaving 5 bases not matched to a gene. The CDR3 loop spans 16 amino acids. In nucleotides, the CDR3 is TGTGCCAGCAGTGAAGGTGCGGGGGAGGCCTACAATGAGCAGTTCTTC. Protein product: CASSEGAGEAYNEQFF.